This entry lists 14 T cell receptor beta chains sequenced from one sample in a study of shared clonotypes between healthy human individuals. Profiled with immunoSEQ multiplex PCR; TCRdb holds only in-frame clones, not every one. The sample records 2 million to 2.5 million clones, around 95% being singletons. Material for sequencing was naive CD4+ T cells sorted from blood. The subset here: CD45RA+ positively selected. These receptors were collected from a man aged 18-30 years in good health.

The chain recombines TRBV10-1 with TRBJ2-3; D may correspond to TRBD1 or TRBD2 (5 bases each). Germline V CDR1 and CDR2: WNHNN, SYGVQD (reference sequence). The CDR3 contains 17 residues. V was clipped by 2 bases and J by 5 bases, with 20 bases between them. CDR3 in amino acids: CASSEARDGHGRDTQYF. The CDR3 nucleotides read TGCGCCAGCAGTGAGGCCAGGGACGGCCATGGTAGAGATACGCAGTATTTT.

The chain links TRBV27 to TRBJ1-4; D possibly corresponds to TRBD1 (5 bases). This CDR3 comprises 14 residues. Germline loops: CDR1 MNHEY, CDR2 SMNVEV (reference sequence). Trimming removed 3 bases at V and 5 bases at J, with 10 bases between. CDR3 in amino acids: CASSFGAANEKLFF. The CDR3 bases are TGTGCCAGCAGTTTTGGGGCAGCAAATGAAAAACTGTTTTTT.

As regards this clone: The same CDR3 arises from other DNA sequences in this sample as well. The chain recombines TRBV7-2 with TRBJ2-5; no reliable D call. The CDR3 has 11 residues. Trimming cost V 3 bases and J 4 bases, with 3 bases left between them. Germline CDR1 SGHTA, CDR2 FQGNSA. The CDR3 nucleotides are TGTGCCAGCAGCTTTAGAGAGACCCAGTACTTC. As protein: CASSFRETQYF.

The V gene is TRBV4-1, the J gene TRBJ1-1, with a weak D call TRBD1 (5 bases). V lost 10 bases, J lost 6 bases, and 18 bases lay in between. CDR1 and CDR2 (germline): MGHRA, YSYEKL. The CDR3 runs to 13 residues. The CDR3 DNA reads TGCGCCACAACTACTTTCTTGGGGGCTGAAGCTTTCTTT. It encodes CATTTFLGAEAFF.

The chain uses TRBV7-9 and TRBJ1-3; TRBD1 is a possible D gene (5 bases). The CDR3 consists of 16 residues. The germline gives CDR1 SEHNR, CDR2 FQNEAQ (reference sequence). Trimming took 5 bases from V and 2 from J, leaving 16 bases between them. The chain's CDR3 is CASSSDGGFAGNTIYF. The CDR3 DNA reads TGTGCCAGCAGCAGTGACGGGGGGTTTGCTGGAAACACCATATATTTT.

The V call is TRBV19, the J call TRBJ1-5, with D hard to call. CDR1 is LNHDA, CDR2 SQIVND, per germline (reference sequence). The V end was cut by 5 bases, the J end by 0 bases, with 14 bases between. The CDR3 has 16 amino acids. The CDR3 nucleotides read TGTGCCAGTAGTTCTCACGGGATTTTTAGCAATCAGCCCCAGCATTTT. Translated, it gives CASSSHGIFSNQPQHF.

With regard to this clone: Other DNA sequences within the sample encode an identical CDR3. V gene TRBV28 combines with J gene TRBJ1-2; D not certain. The length of the CDR3 is 13 residues. The ends were cut back, 2 bases at V and 2 bases at J, with 6 bases in the middle. Germline loops: CDR1 MDHEN, CDR2 SYDVKM. The CDR3 DNA sequence: TGTGCCAGCAGTTTACCTGGGAACTATGGCTACACCTTC. Translated: CASSLPGNYGYTF.

The V gene is TRBV30, the J gene TRBJ1-6, with D hard to call. The ends were cut back, 1 base at V and 13 bases at J, with 17 bases in the middle. There are 14 residues in the CDR3. Germline V gene data show CDR1 as GTSNPN and CDR2 as SVGIG (reference sequence). CDR3 nucleotides: TGTGCCTGGAGTGGCGGGCAGGCTAACATTCCCCTCCACTTT. Translating it yields CAWSGGQANIPLHF.

On this clone: Other DNA sequences in this specimen translate into the identical CDR3. The chain combines TRBV7-2 with TRBJ2-7; 12 bases line up with TRBD2. This CDR3 is 15 amino acids long. J gave up 0 bases and V 5 bases, and 2 bases lay outside the gene matches. The germline V gene has CDR1 SGHTA and CDR2 FQGNSA. CDR3 protein: CASSKGLAGSYEQYF. As DNA, the CDR3 is TGTGCCAGCAGCAAGGGACTAGCGGGCTCCTACGAGCAGTACTTC. Looking up the rest from reference TRBV7-2 and TRBJ2-7 gives the full variable domain: GAGVSQSPSNKVTEKGKDVELRCDPISGHTALYWYRQSLGQGLEFLIYFQGNSAPDKSGLPSDRFSAERTGGSVSTLTIQRTQQEDSAVYLCASSKGLAGSYEQYFGPGTRLTVT.

V is TRBV30 and J is TRBJ2-1; TRBD2 agrees at 11 bases. J was trimmed by 9 bases and V by 0 bases; bases with no gene match: 7. Germline-derived CDR1 and CDR2 are GTSNPN and SVGIG (reference sequence). The CDR3 sequence is 15 residues long. CDR3 bases: TGTGCCTGGAGTGTTCAACTAGCGGGAGTCTCTGAGCAGTTCTTC. It encodes CAWSVQLAGVSEQFF. Using reference TRBV30 and TRBJ2-1 for the parts outside the CDR3, the full variable domain is SQTIHQWPATLVQPVGSPLSLECTVEGTSNPNLYWYRQAAGRGLQLLFYSVGIGQISSEVPQNLSASRPQDRQFILSSKKLLLSDSGFYLCAWSVQLAGVSEQFFGPGTRLTVL.

As concerns this clone: The sample holds other DNA sequences that translate to the same CDR3. This sequence joins TRBV6-6 and TRBJ2-5, with 11 bases aligning to TRBD1. J lost 4 bases, V lost 3 bases, and 4 bases had no gene match. This CDR3 has 15 amino acids. CDR1 is MNHNY, CDR2 SVGAGI, per germline (reference sequence). In DNA, the CDR3 is TGTGCCAGCAGTTATTCCGGGACAGGGGGAGAGACCCAGTACTTC. Translated, it gives CASSYSGTGGETQYF.

This CDR3 reads CASSPGLAGAQGETQYF. CDR3 DNA: TGTGCCAGCAGTCCTGGACTAGCGGGGGCCCAGGGAGAGACCCAGTACTTC. The chain carries TRBV2 and TRBJ2-5, with 13 nucleotides matching TRBD2. The CDR3 contains 17 residues. The trim removed 5 bases at V and 4 bases at J, leaving 10 bases unmatched. Germline CDR1 SNHLY, CDR2 FYNNEI. Drawing the rest from reference TRBV2 and TRBJ2-5, the complete variable domain is EPEVTQTPSHQVTQMGQEVILRCVPISNHLYFYWYRQILGQKVEFLVSFYNNEISEKSEIFDDQFSVERPDGSNFTLKIRSTKLEDSAMYFCASSPGLAGAQGETQYFGPGTRLLVL.

The chain joins TRBV5-1 to TRBJ2-3; D is tentatively TRBD1 or TRBD2 (6 bases each). Germline CDR1 SGHRS, CDR2 YFSETQ. V lost 0 bases to trimming and J lost 0 bases, with 17 bases between them. This CDR3 region has 18 residues. The CDR3 reads CASSLAAGHVPSTDTQYF. For the CDR3, the DNA is TGCGCCAGCAGCTTGGCCGCGGGACACGTTCCTAGCACAGATACGCAGTATTTT.

The chain carries TRBV15 and TRBJ2-7, with no clear D. This CDR3 is 14 amino acids long. Germline CDR1 and CDR2: LNHNV and YYDKDF (reference sequence). V shed 0 bases and J shed 0 bases, with 6 bases lying between them. CDR3 region: CATSREDGSYEQYF. CDR3 DNA sequence: TGTGCCACCAGCAGAGAGGACGGCTCCTACGAGCAGTACTTC.